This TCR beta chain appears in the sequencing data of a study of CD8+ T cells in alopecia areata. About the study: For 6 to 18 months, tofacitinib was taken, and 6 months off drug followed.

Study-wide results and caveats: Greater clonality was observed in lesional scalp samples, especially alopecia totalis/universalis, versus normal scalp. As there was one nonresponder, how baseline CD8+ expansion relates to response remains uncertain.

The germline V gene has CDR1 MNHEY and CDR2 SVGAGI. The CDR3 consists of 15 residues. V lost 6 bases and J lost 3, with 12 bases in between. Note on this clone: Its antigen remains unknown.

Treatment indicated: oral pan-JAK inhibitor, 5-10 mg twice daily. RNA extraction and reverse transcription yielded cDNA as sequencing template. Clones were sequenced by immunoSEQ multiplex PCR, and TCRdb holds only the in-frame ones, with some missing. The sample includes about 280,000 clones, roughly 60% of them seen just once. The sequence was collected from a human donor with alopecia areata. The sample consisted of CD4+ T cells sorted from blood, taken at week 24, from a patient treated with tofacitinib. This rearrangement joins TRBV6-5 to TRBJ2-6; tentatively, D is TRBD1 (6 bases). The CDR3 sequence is CASRKQGFGANVLTF. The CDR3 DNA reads TGTGCCAGCAGGAAACAGGGATTTGGGGCCAACGTCCTGACTTTC.